Each of the 14 T cell receptor beta chains below was sequenced from the same sample in a study of blood T cell repertoires in COVID-19. Using immunoSEQ multiplex PCR, the repertoire was profiled, and TCRdb retains in-frame clones only, with some absent. Of more than 45,000 clones listed, around 78% are singletons. The sample consisted of peripheral blood. Source of these receptors: a human donor in a cohort sampled during active COVID-19.

The chain links TRBV6-6 to TRBJ1-1; D not resolved. Trimming left V 0 bases short and J 1 base short, with 9 bases between. CDR1 and CDR2 (germline): MNHNY, SVGAGI (reference sequence). The CDR3 totals 15 residues. The CDR3 DNA reads as TGTGCCAGCAGTTACTCGGCGGCGGGGAACACTGAAGCTTTCTTT. Amino acid sequence: CASSYSAAGNTEAFF.

The chain links TRBV2 to TRBJ1-5; possible D gene TRBD1, 5 bases. The CDR3 runs to 14 residues. CDR1 SNHLY and CDR2 FYNNEI come from the germline V gene. Trimming took off 5 bases at V and 7 bases at J, with 15 bases between the two ends. The DNA of the CDR3 is TGTGCCAGCAGTTCCGAAGGGCGGGGGCAGCCCCAGCATTTT. Translated, it gives CASSSEGRGQPQHF.

This chain connects TRBV21-1 to TRBJ2-7; the table's D gene call, TRBD1, was not cross checked with the DNA. TRBV21-1 is reported as a pseudogene. This CDR3 spans 13 amino acids. The CDR3 here is CAGNYREIYEQYF. The CDR3 nucleotides read TGTGCCGGAAACTACAGGGAGATCTACGAGCAGTACTTC.

The rearrangement links TRBV6-5 to TRBJ1-1; possibly TRBD1 for D (5 bases). The germline V gene encodes CDR1 MNHEY and CDR2 SVGAGI. V lost 6 bases, J lost 4 bases, and 18 bases lay in between. This CDR3 is 15 amino acids long. In DNA, the CDR3 is TGTGCCAGCAGCCTCCTTCAGGGCGGTGGCACTGAAGCTTTCTTT. It yields the protein CASSLLQGGGTEAFF.

The V and J genes are TRBV27 and TRBJ2-2, with a weak D call TRBD1 (6 bases). The germline CDR1 and CDR2 sequences are MNHEY and SMNVEV (reference sequence). The V end lost 2 bases, the J end lost 4 bases, and 11 bases lay between the germline ends. The CDR3 sequence is 15 residues long. CDR3 sequence (DNA): TGTGCCAGCAGTTTAGAAGAAGGGGGCACCGGGGAGCTGTTTTTT. It is translated as CASSLEEGGTGELFF.

The genes are TRBV30 and TRBJ2-7, with D perhaps matching TRBD2 (5 bases). V gave up 0 bases and J gave up 7 bases, with 16 bases separating them. Germline values: CDR1 GTSNPN, CDR2 SVGIG (reference sequence). This CDR3 contains 14 residues. CDR3 residues: CAWSVLAPFGEQYF. CDR3 nucleotide sequence: TGTGCCTGGAGTGTTCTAGCCCCCTTTGGGGAGCAGTACTTC.

This clone is a singleton in its sample. The chain combines TRBV27 with TRBJ2-7, with 7 bases matching TRBD1. CDR3 length equals 14 residues. The junction had 6 bases not matched to a gene; V was cut back by 4 bases and J by 3 bases. CDR1 and CDR2 from the germline V gene are MNHEY and SMNVEV (reference sequence). CDR3 DNA: TGTGCCAGCAGTTCCCTCGGGACAGACTACGAGCAGTACTTC. It translates to CASSSLGTDYEQYF.

The rearrangement links TRBV6-2 or TRBV6-3 to TRBJ2-1; 8 positions match TRBD2. Trimming removed 6 bases from V and 10 bases from J; junction bases left unmatched: 14. The length of the CDR3 is 15 residues. The germline CDR1 and CDR2 sequences are MNHEY and SVGEGT. The CDR3 sequence: CASSPTRPGLGEQFF. The CDR3 coding sequence is TGTGCCAGCAGCCCGACCCGCCCGGGACTAGGAGAGCAGTTCTTC.

This rearrangement joins TRBV10-1 to TRBJ2-7; D remains unclear. Germline CDR1 and CDR2: WNHNN and SYGVQD (reference sequence). Trimming pared 6 bases from V and 9 bases from J, leaving 9 bases between. The CDR3 totals 10 residues. The chain's CDR3 is CASRPSGQYF. Written as DNA, the CDR3 is TGCGCCAGCAGGCCGAGTGGGCAGTACTTC.

The chain recombines TRBV5-8 with TRBJ1-1; D unclear. The ends were cut back, 0 bases at V and 1 base at J, with 10 bases in the middle. Germline CDR1 and CDR2: SGHTS and YDEGEE. The CDR3 is made up of 15 amino acids. Here the CDR3 reads CASSLVRLRNTEAFF. CDR3 sequence (DNA): TGTGCCAGCAGCTTGGTACGCCTGCGGAACACTGAAGCTTTCTTT.

This clone turned up a few times. The rearrangement joins TRBV5-6 to TRBJ1-1; no clear D gene. CDR1 is SGHDT and CDR2 is YYEEEE in the germline V gene. V was shortened by 0 bases and J by 8 bases, with 11 bases between the two germline ends. The CDR3 covers 13 residues. CDR3 bases: TGTGCCAGCAGCTTGGGCCCGGGTCTCGAAGCTTTCTTT. This gives the protein CASSLGPGLEAFF.

This chain uses TRBV19 with TRBJ1-2, with TRBD1 matching over 9 bases. Germline CDR1 reads LNHDA; CDR2 reads SQIVND (reference sequence). J lost 1 base, V lost 5 bases, and 5 bases had no gene match. The CDR3 loop spans 15 amino acids. CDR3: CASSQQGAFNYGYTF. CDR3 nucleotide sequence: TGTGCCAGTAGTCAACAGGGGGCTTTTAACTATGGCTACACCTTC. Using reference TRBV19 and TRBJ1-2 for the parts outside the CDR3, the full variable domain is DGGITQSPKYLFRKEGQNVTLSCEQNLNHDAMYWYRQDPGQGLRLIYYSQIVNDFQKGDIAEGYSVSREKKESFPLTVTSAQKNPTAFYLCASSQQGAFNYGYTFGSGTRLTVV.

The gene calls are TRBV10-3 and TRBJ1-2; D may be TRBD1 (6 bases). From germline, CDR1 is ENHRY and CDR2 SYGVKD. The CDR3 sequence is 14 residues long. Trimming pared 4 bases from V and 2 bases from J, leaving 11 bases between. The CDR3 sequence: CAISGLGHNYGYTF. The CDR3, as DNA: TGTGCCATCAGTGGGTTGGGACACAACTATGGCTACACCTTC.

This chain joins TRBV28 and TRBJ1-2; no definite D call. The CDR3 has 15 amino acids. Trimming stripped 2 bases from V and 7 bases from J, with 17 bases between. Looked up from germline, CDR1 is MDHEN and CDR2 is SYDVKM. CDR3 residues: CASSLGSRLYLGYTF. CDR3 in DNA: TGTGCCAGCAGTTTAGGATCGCGGCTGTACCTTGGCTACACCTTC.